This T cell receptor beta chain was captured by sequencing in a study of cytomegalovirus exposure and HLA in healthy donors. Study-wide results and caveats: Despite most TCR sequences being rare, some public TCRs occurred in many donors.

The CDR3 runs 13 residues. Trimming cost V 6 bases and J 1 base, with 9 bases left between them. Germline V lookup: CDR1 MNHNS, CDR2 SASEGT. The PCR contained 60 Vbeta and 13 Jbeta primers. Repertoires were generated with immunoSEQ multiplex PCR, while TCRdb's copy carries only in-frame clones and drops some. Found here are some 160,000 clones, 75% to 90% of them singletons; the top ten hold around 2.3%. About this clone itself: Its antigen remains unidentified.

The J gene is TRBJ1-2, the V gene TRBV6-1; tentative D call: TRBD1 (5 bases). The sequenced sample was PBMCs. The clonotype was recovered from a male donor in good health and CMV-seronegative. The CDR3 sequence is CASSYRSNYGYTF. The CDR3, as DNA: TGTGCCAGCAGCTACAGGAGTAACTATGGCTACACCTTC.